These T cell receptor beta chains were read from a single sample in a study of cytomegalovirus exposure and HLA in healthy donors. Produced via immunoSEQ multiplex PCR; TCRdb's table is partial and in-frame only. Of approximately 110,000 clones in the sample, 74% were seen once. The sample taken for sequencing was PBMCs. These TCRs come from a young man in good health and CMV-seropositive. CDR3s include the opening cysteine and the closing phenylalanine or tryptophan. A D gene is named only where the DNA matches it firmly. For some rows the clone size is stated as once, few or many, or as a class when expanded; others skip it.

TRBD2,TRBJ2-3,.,TRBV6-5,CASRPLAYSTDTQYF,TGTGCCAGCAGGCCACTAGCGTATAGCACAGATACGCAGTATTTT
TRBD2,TRBJ2-3,.,TRBV2,CASGLAGSEDTQYF,TGTGCCAGCGGATTAGCGGGTTCTGAAGATACGCAGTATTTT
.,TRBJ2-7,few,TRBV7-2,CASSPRTRSSYEQYF,TGTGCCAGCAGCCCCCGTACTAGGAGCTCCTACGAGCAGTACTTC
TRBD1,TRBJ1-4,few,TRBV6-6,CASSYGQGAPDEKLFF,TGTGCCAGCAGTTACGGTCAGGGGGCCCCCGATGAAAAACTGTTTTTT
TRBD1,TRBJ2-7,.,TRBV7-8,CASSYGTGPYEQYF,TGTGCCAGCAGCTACGGGACAGGACCCTACGAGCAGTACTTC
.,TRBJ2-7,.,TRBV4-1,CASSPGLLSYEQYF,TGCGCCAGCAGCCCGGGACTCCTCTCCTACGAGCAGTACTTC
.,TRBJ2-1,.,TRBV30,CAWSVAIAYNEQFF,TGTGCCTGGAGTGTCGCAATAGCCTACAATGAGCAGTTCTTC
TRBD2,TRBJ2-5,.,TRBV10-2,CASNPPAGGGETQYF,TGCGCCAGCAACCCTCCGGCGGGGGGTGGAGAGACCCAGTACTTC
TRBD1,TRBJ1-2,.,TRBV30,CAWSSGQGANYGYTF,TGTGCCTGGAGTTCCGGACAGGGAGCTAACTATGGCTACACCTTC
.,TRBJ2-7,.,TRBV7-9,CASSLRRFRTGSYEQYF,TGTGCCAGCAGCTTAAGGAGGTTCAGGACGGGCTCCTACGAGCAGTACTTC
TRBD1,TRBJ1-1,.,TRBV15,CATSGQGLTEAFF,TGTGCCACCAGCGGACAGGGTCTCACTGAAGCTTTCTTT
.,TRBJ1-6,few,TRBV6-1,CASSDWGDSPLHF,TGTGCCAGCAGTGACTGGGGGGATTCACCCCTCCACTTT
TRBD2,TRBJ2-2,.,TRBV27,CASSGGTSGGTGELFF,TGTGCCAGCAGTGGCGGGACTAGCGGGGGGACCGGGGAGCTGTTTTTT
TRBD1,TRBJ1-2,.,TRBV30,CACRTGGGYGYTF,TGTGCCTGTCGGACAGGGGGTGGCTATGGCTACACCTTC
.,TRBJ2-7,.,TRBV6-5,CASSYIGGSYEQYF,TGTGCCAGCAGTTACATAGGGGGCTCCTACGAGCAGTACTTC
.,TRBJ1-1,once,TRBV2,CASSEARGRYTEAFF,TGTGCCAGCAGTGAAGCTAGGGGCAGGTACACTGAAGCTTTCTTT
.,TRBJ1-5,.,TRBV18,CASSPPGQLNQPQHF,TGTGCCAGCTCACCGCCGGGACAACTTAATCAGCCCCAGCATTTT